These T cell receptor beta chains were read from a single sample in a study of T cells in tumors after PD-1 blockade. Clones were read by immunoSEQ multiplex PCR, and TCRdb kept only the in-frame ones, dropping some. The table includes tens of thousands of clones, roughly 77% detected once. Sample: PBMCs, taken before anti-PD-1 treatment. These receptors were taken from a human donor with basal cell carcinoma. CDR3s include the opening cysteine and the closing phenylalanine or tryptophan.

cdr3_length: 14; v_call: TRBV10-1; j_call: TRBJ2-3; cdr3_aa: CASSEAGGPDTQYF
cdr3_length: 15; v_call: TRBV9; j_call: TRBJ1-4; cdr3_aa: CASSIYRDTNEKLFF
cdr3_length: 14; v_call: TRBV21-1; j_call: TRBJ1-2; cdr3_aa: CASRLAQGGDGYTF
cdr3_length: 14; v_call: TRBV9; j_call: TRBJ2-7; cdr3_aa: CASSATGGRYEQYF
cdr3_length: 14; v_call: TRBV5-4; j_call: TRBJ1-4; cdr3_aa: CASSLGAIEEKLFF
cdr3_length: 14; v_call: TRBV10-3; j_call: TRBJ2-5; cdr3_aa: CAISESTAQETQYF
cdr3_length: 15; v_call: TRBV6-1; j_call: TRBJ1-5; cdr3_aa: CASSEALGLPPSVIF
cdr3_length: 13; v_call: TRBV19; j_call: TRBJ1-6; cdr3_aa: CASSARQERPLHF
cdr3_length: 13; v_call: TRBV12-3/TRBV12-4; j_call: TRBJ2-1; cdr3_aa: CASSFREYNEQFF
cdr3_length: 17; v_call: TRBV15; j_call: TRBJ2-5; cdr3_aa: CATSRDGSWTGQETQYF
cdr3_length: 14; v_call: TRBV5-1; j_call: TRBJ1-3; cdr3_aa: CASSPGVAGNTIYF
cdr3_length: 15; v_call: TRBV29-1; j_call: TRBJ2-3; cdr3_aa: CSVGPGTRLVDTQYF
cdr3_length: 12; v_call: TRBV5-1; j_call: TRBJ1-2; cdr3_aa: CASSFSTGGYTF
cdr3_length: 15; v_call: TRBV3-1/TRBV3-2; j_call: TRBJ1-1; cdr3_aa: CASTPSGGASTEAFF
cdr3_length: 13; v_call: TRBV11-1; j_call: TRBJ1-2; cdr3_aa: CASSLGPNYGYTF
cdr3_length: 16; v_call: TRBV7-6; j_call: TRBJ2-5; cdr3_aa: CASSLGLAGGQETQYF
cdr3_length: 15; v_call: TRBV30; j_call: TRBJ2-2; cdr3_aa: CAWSPKGAAGGELFF
cdr3_length: 17; v_call: TRBV19; j_call: TRBJ2-2; cdr3_aa: CASSPGQGGTYPGELFF
cdr3_length: 17; v_call: TRBV6-2/TRBV6-3; j_call: TRBJ2-1; cdr3_aa: CASSYGLSGGENNEQFF
cdr3_length: 14; v_call: TRBV19; j_call: TRBJ1-5; cdr3_aa: CASSTRQFNQPQHF
cdr3_length: 15; v_call: TRBV2; j_call: TRBJ1-1; cdr3_aa: CASRLGGGRNTEAFF
cdr3_length: 17; v_call: TRBV19; j_call: TRBJ2-1; cdr3_aa: CASSIGGNGGSYNEQFF
cdr3_length: 15; v_call: TRBV6-5; j_call: TRBJ1-6; cdr3_aa: CASSPRTGLNSPLHF
cdr3_length: 13; v_call: TRBV2; j_call: TRBJ1-1; cdr3_aa: CASTEGVNTEAFF
cdr3_length: 13; v_call: TRBV9; j_call: TRBJ2-1; cdr3_aa: CASSGQTYNEQFF
cdr3_length: 13; v_call: TRBV29-1; j_call: TRBJ2-2; cdr3_aa: CSVEQGNTGELFF
cdr3_length: 16; v_call: TRBV7-9; j_call: TRBJ2-7; cdr3_aa: CASSLSAGAVPYEQYF
cdr3_length: 15; v_call: TRBV6-1; j_call: TRBJ1-5; cdr3_aa: CASSEAPEGYQPQHF
cdr3_length: 18; v_call: TRBV19; j_call: TRBJ1-4; cdr3_aa: CASSIGTVHRGITYHLFF